This T cell receptor beta chain derives from a study of post-analysis software for immune sequencing data. Across the whole study: Secondary progressive, relapsing-remitting and progressive-relapsing multiple sclerosis were among the included disease courses.

The CDR3 contains 17 residues. In germline, CDR1 is PRHDT, CDR2 FYEKMQ (reference sequence). J was trimmed by 5 bases and V by 1 base; bases with no gene match: 11. Each TCR beta cDNA library carried unique molecular identifiers. The yield from about 1 to 10 million T cells was roughly 500,000 cDNA molecules in total. TCRdb called the PCR reads again in MiXCR, with one record for every CDR3 protein. The sample lists about 540,000 distinct CDR3 sequences; around 31% were seen once. Details on this clonotype: Its antigen is not known.

Findings and caveats of the study: Patients showed TRBV5-6, TRBV5-1 and TRBV20-1 among a few TRBV segments more frequent than in controls.

This chain joins TRBV13 and TRBJ2-5; 9 bases align to TRBD2. The sequenced sample was blood. The source of this sequence is a girl aged 2-17 years with multiple sclerosis. CDR3 in amino acids: CASSLVASGARTETQYF. The DNA of the CDR3 is TGTGCCAGCAGCTTAGTGGCTAGCGGGGCTCGGACGGAGACCCAGTACTTC.